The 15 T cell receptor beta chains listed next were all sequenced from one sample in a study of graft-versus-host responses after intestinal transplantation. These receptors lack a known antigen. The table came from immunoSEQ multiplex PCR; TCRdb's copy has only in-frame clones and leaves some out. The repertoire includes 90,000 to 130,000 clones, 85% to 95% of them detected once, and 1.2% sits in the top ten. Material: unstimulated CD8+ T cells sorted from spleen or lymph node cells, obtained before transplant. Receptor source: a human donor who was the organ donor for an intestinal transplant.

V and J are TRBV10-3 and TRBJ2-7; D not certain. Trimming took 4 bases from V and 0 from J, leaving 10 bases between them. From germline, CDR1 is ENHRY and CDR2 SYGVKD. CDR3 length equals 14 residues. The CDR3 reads CAISVSASSYEQYF. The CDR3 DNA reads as TGTGCCATCAGTGTGTCAGCCAGCTCCTACGAGCAGTACTTC.

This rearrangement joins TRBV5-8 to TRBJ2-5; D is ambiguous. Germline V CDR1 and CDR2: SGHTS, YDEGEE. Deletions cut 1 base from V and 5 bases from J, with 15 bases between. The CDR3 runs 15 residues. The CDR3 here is CASSLTTSLGETQYF. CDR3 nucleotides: TGTGCCAGCAGCTTGACAACAAGTTTAGGGGAGACCCAGTACTTC.

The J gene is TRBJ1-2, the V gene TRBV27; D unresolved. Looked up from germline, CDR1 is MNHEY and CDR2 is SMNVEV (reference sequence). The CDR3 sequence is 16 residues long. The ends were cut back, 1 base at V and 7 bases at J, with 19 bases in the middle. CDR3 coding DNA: TGTGCCAGCAGTTTATTGAGTGGGAGGGCGACGGGTGGCTACACCTTC. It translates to CASSLLSGRATGGYTF.

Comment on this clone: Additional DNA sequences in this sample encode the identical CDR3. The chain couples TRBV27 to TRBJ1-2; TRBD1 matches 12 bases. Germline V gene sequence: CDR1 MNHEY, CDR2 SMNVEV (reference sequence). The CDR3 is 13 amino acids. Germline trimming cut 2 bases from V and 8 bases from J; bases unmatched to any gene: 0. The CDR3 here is CASSLGTGGGYTF. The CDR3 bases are TGTGCCAGCAGTTTAGGGACAGGGGGCGGCTACACCTTC.

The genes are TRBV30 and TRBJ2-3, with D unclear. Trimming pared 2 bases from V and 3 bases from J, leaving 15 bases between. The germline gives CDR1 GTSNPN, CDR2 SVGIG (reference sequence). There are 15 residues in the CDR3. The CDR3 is CAWSLSIDWTDTQYF. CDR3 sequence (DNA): TGTGCCTGGAGTCTTTCGATCGACTGGACAGATACGCAGTATTTT.

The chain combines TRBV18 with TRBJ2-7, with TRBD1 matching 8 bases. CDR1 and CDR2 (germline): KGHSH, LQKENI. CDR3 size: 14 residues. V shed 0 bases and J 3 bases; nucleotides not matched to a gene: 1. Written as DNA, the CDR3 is TGTGCCAGCTCACCACCAACAGGGGGCTACGAGCAGTACTTC. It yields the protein CASSPPTGGYEQYF.

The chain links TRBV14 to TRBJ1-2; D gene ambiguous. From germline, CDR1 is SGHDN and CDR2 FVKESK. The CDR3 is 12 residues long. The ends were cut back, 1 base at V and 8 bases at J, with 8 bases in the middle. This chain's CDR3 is CASSQGGGGYTF. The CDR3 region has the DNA TGTGCCAGCAGCCAAGGCGGAGGAGGCTACACCTTC. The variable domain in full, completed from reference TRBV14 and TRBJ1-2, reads EAGVTQFPSHSVIEKGQTVTLRCDPISGHDNLYWYRRVMGKEIKFLLHFVKESKQDESGMPNNRFLAERTGGTYSTLKVQPAELEDSGVYFCASSQGGGGYTFGSGTRLTVV.

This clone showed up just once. CDR3 sequence: CAWSPGTGDQPQHF. Here the CDR3 DNA reads TGTGCCTGGAGTCCCGGGACAGGGGACCAGCCCCAGCATTTT. The V gene is TRBV30, the J gene TRBJ1-5; 10 positions match TRBD1. This CDR3 has 14 amino acids. CDR1 is GTSNPN and CDR2 is SVGIG in the germline V gene (reference sequence). V lost 2 bases and J lost 7; bases outside the gene matches: 5.

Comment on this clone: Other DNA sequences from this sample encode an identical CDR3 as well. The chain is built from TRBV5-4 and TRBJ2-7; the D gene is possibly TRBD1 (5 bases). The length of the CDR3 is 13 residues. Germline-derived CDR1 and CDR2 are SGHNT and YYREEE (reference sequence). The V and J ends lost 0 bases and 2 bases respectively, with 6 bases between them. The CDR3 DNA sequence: TGTGCCAGCAGCTTGGAAGGGGCCTACGAGCAGTACTTC. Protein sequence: CASSLEGAYEQYF.

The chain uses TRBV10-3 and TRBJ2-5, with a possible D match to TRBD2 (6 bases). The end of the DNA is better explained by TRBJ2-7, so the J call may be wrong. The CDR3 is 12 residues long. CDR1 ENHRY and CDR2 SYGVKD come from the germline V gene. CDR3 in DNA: TGTGCCGTCAAATATAGCGGAGCCGAGCAGTACTTC. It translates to CAVKYSGAEQYF.

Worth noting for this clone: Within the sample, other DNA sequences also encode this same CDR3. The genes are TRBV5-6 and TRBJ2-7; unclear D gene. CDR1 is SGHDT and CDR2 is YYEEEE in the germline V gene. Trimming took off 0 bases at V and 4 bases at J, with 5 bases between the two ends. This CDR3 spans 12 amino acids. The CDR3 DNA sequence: TGTGCCAGCAGCTTGGACAGATACGAGCAGTACTTC. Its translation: CASSLDRYEQYF.

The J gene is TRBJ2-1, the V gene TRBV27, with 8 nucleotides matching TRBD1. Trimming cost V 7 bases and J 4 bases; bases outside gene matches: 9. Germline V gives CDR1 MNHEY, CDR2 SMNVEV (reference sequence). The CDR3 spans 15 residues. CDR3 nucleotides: TGTGCCAGCACCTTGACAGGGGTCGGGTACAATGAGCAGTTCTTC. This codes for CASTLTGVGYNEQFF.

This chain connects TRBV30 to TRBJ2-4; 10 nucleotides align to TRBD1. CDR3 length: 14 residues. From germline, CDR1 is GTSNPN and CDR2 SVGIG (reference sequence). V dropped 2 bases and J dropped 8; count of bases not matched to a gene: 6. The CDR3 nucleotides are TGTGCCTGGAGTCCAGGGACAGGGGAGGACATTCAGTACTTC. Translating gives CAWSPGTGEDIQYF.

The DNA for the CDR3 is TGTGCCAGCAGCTGGCGGGGGCTAGCGGGAGAATCGAAGTACTTC. Translation gives CASSWRGLAGESKYF. The chain couples TRBV27 to TRBJ2-7; 10 bases are shared with TRBD2. The CDR3 loop spans 15 amino acids. The germline V gene has CDR1 MNHEY and CDR2 SMNVEV (reference sequence). V was pared by 6 bases and J by 11 bases, with 16 bases of the junction left unmatched.

CDR3 DNA sequence: TGTGCCAGCAGCTTAGTCTACCCTCCCTACAATGAGCAGTTCTTC. Its protein product is CASSLVYPPYNEQFF. The chain joins TRBV7-6 to TRBJ2-1; no reliable D call. The germline gives CDR1 SGHVS, CDR2 FNYEAQ. CDR3 length: 15 amino acids. The V gene lost 1 base and the J gene lost 2 bases, with 9 bases spanning the gap.